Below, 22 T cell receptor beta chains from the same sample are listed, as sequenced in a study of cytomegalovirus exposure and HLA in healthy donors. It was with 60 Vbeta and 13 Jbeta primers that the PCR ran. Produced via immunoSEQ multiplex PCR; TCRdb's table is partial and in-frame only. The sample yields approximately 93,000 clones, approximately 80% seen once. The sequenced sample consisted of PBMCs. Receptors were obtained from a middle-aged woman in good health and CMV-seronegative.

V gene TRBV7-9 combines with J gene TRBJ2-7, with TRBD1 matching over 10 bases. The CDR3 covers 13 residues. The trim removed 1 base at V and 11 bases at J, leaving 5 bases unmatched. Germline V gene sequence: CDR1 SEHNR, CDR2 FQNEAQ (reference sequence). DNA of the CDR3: TGTGCCAGCAGCTTAGGACAGGGGGCCAGGGAGTACTTC. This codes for CASSLGQGAREYF.

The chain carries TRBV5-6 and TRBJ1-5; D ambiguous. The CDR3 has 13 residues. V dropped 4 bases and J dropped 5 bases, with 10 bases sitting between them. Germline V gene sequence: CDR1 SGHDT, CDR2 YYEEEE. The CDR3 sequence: CASSKGGDQPQHF. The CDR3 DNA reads TGTGCCAGCAGCAAGGGAGGAGATCAGCCCCAGCATTTT.

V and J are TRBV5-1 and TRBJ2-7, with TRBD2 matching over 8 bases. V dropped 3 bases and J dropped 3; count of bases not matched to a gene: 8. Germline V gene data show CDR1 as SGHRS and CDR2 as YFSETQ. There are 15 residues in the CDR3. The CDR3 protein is CASSSGTREGYEQYF. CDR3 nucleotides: TGCGCCAGCAGCTCCGGGACTAGAGAGGGCTACGAGCAGTACTTC.

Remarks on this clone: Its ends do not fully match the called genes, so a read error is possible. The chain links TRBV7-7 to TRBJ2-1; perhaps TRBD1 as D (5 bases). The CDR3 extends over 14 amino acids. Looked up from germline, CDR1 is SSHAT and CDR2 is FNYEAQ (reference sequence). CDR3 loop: CASSLGLPGAEQFF. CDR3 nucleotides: TGTGCTAGCAGCTTGGGGCTCCCAGGAGCGGAGCAGTTCTTC.

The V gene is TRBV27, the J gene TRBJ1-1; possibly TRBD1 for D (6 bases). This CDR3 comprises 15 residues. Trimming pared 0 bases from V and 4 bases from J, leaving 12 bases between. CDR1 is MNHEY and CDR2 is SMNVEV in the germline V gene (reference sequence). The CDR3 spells CASSLSQGRITEAFF. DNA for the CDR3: TGTGCCAGCAGTTTATCCCAGGGGAGAATCACTGAAGCTTTCTTT.

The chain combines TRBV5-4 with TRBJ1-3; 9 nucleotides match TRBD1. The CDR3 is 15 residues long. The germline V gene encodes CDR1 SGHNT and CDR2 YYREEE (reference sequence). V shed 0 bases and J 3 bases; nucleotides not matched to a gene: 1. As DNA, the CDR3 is TGTGCCAGCAGCTTGGACAGGGGGCTTGGAAACACCATATATTTT. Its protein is CASSLDRGLGNTIYF. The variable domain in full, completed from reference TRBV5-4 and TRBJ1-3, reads ETGVTQSPTHLIKTRGQQVTLRCSSQSGHNTVSWYQQALGQGPQFIFQYYREEENGRGNFPPRFSGLQFPNYSSELNVNALELDDSALYLCASSLDRGLGNTIYFGEGSWLTVV.

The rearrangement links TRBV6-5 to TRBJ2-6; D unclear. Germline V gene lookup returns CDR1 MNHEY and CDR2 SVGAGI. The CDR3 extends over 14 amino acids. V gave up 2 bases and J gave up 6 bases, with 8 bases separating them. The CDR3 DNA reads TGTGCCAGCAGTTACATGCAGGAGGCCAACGTCCTGACTTTC. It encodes CASSYMQEANVLTF.

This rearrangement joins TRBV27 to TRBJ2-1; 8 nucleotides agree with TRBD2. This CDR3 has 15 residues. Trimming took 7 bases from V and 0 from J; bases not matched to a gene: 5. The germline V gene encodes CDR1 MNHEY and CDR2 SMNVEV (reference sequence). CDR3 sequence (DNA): TGTGCCAGCAATCCGAGCGGGAGCTCCTACAATGAGCAGTTCTTC. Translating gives CASNPSGSSYNEQFF.

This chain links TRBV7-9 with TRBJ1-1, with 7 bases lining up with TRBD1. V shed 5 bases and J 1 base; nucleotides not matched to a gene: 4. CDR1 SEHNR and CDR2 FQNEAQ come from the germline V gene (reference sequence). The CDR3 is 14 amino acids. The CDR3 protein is CASSSDRENTEAFF. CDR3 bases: TGTGCCAGCAGCAGCGACAGGGAGAACACTGAAGCTTTCTTT.

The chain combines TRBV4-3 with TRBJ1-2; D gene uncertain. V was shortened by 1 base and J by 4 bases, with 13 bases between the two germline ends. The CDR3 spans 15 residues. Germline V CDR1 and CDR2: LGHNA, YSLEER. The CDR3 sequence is CASSQAGGQLYGYTF. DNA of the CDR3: TGCGCCAGCAGCCAAGCTGGAGGCCAGCTCTATGGCTACACCTTC.

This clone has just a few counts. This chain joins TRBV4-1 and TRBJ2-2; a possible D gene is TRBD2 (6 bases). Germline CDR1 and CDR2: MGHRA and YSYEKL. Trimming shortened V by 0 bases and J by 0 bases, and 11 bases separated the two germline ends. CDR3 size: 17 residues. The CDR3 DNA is TGCGCCAGCAGCCAAGATTGGGCGGGGTCGAACACCGGGGAGCTGTTTTTT. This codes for CASSQDWAGSNTGELFF.

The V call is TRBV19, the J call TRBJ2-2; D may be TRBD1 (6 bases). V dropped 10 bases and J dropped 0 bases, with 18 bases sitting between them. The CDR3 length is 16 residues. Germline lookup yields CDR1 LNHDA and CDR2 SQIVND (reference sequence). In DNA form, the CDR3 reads TGTGCCACTTGGGACACAGGGTCGTCGAACACCGGGGAGCTGTTTTTT. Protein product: CATWDTGSSNTGELFF.

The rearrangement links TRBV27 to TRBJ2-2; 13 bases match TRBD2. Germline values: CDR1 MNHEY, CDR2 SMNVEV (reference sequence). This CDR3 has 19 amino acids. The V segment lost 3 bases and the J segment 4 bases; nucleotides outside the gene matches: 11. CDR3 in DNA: TGTGCCAGCAGTTTTACCGGGACTAGCGGGACTAGGCCCACCGGGGAGCTGTTTTTT. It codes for CASSFTGTSGTRPTGELFF.

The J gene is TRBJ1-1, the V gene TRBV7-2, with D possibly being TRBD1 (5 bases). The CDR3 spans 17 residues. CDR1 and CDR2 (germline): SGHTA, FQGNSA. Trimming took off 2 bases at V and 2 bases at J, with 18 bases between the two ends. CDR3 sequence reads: CASSLMAGRTINTEAFF. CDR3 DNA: TGTGCCAGCAGCTTAATGGCAGGGAGGACTATCAACACTGAAGCTTTCTTT.

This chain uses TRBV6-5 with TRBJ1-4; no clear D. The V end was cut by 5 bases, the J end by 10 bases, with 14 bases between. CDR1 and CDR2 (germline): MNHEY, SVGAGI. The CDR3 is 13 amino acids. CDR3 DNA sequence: TGTGCCAGCAGTCGCACCCGGGGAGGAAAACTGTTTTTT. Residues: CASSRTRGGKLFF.

In DNA, the CDR3 is TGTGCCATCAGTGAGGTGGGAGCTAACTATGGCTACACCTTC. This gives the protein CAISEVGANYGYTF. The chain carries TRBV10-3 and TRBJ1-2; no clear D. The V gene's germline CDR1 is ENHRY and CDR2 SYGVKD. The CDR3 sequence is 14 residues long. The germline V and J ends were trimmed by 2 bases and 0 bases, with 7 bases remaining between them.

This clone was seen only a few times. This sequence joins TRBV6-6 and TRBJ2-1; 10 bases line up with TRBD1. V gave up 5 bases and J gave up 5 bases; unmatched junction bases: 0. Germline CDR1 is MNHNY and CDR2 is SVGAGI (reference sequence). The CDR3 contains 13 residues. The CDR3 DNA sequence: TGTGCCAGCAGTGGACAGGGGGACAATGAGCAGTTCTTC. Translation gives CASSGQGDNEQFF.

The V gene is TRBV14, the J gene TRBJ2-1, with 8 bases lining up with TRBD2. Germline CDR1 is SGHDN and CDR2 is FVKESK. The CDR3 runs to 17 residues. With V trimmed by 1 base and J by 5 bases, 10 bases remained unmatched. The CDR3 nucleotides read TGTGCCAGCAGCCAAGTTACCCCACTAGCGGACAACAATGAGCAGTTCTTC. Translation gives CASSQVTPLADNNEQFF.

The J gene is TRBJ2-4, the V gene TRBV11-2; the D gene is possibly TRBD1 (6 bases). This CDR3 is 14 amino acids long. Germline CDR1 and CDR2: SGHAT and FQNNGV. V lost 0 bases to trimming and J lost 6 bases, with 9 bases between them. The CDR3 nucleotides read TGTGCCAGCAGCTTAGAGAGAGGGGGAAACATTCAGTACTTC. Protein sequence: CASSLERGGNIQYF.

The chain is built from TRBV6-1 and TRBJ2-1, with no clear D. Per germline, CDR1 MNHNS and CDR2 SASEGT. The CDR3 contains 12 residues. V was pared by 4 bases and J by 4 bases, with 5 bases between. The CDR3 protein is CASSVMYNEQFF. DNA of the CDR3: TGTGCCAGCAGTGTTATGTACAATGAGCAGTTCTTC.

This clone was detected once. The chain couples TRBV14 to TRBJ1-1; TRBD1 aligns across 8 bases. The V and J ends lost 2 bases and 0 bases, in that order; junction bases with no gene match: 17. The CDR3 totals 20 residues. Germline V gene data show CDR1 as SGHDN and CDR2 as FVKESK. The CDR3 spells CASSQPTLPGRGLVNTEAFF. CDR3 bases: TGTGCCAGCAGCCAACCTACCCTCCCCGGCAGGGGGCTAGTGAACACTGAAGCTTTCTTT.

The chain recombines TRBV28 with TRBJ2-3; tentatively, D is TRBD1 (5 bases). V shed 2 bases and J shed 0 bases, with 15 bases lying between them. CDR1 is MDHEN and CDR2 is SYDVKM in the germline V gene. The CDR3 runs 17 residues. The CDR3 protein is CASSLLAGLGSTDTQYF. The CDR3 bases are TGTGCCAGCAGTTTACTGGCAGGGTTGGGGAGCACAGATACGCAGTATTTT.